The 5 T cell receptor beta chains reported below all come from one sample, sequenced in a study of control samples from healthy donors and cancer patients. The table came from immunoSEQ multiplex PCR; TCRdb's copy has only in-frame clones and leaves some out. The data hold approximately 81,000 clones, with roughly 93% observed a single time. The material sequenced was blood. The receptors stem from a young woman in good health.

The V gene is TRBV4-2, the J gene TRBJ2-7; 8 bases fit TRBD1. V lost 1 base, J lost 1 base, and 6 bases stayed unmatched. Germline CDR1 reads LGHNA; CDR2 reads YNFKEQ. This CDR3 has 16 residues. The CDR3 here is CASSQGRTGGSYEQYF. CDR3 DNA sequence: TGTGCCAGCAGCCAAGGTAGAACAGGGGGATCCTACGAGCAGTACTTC.

The chain employs TRBV14 and TRBJ1-2, with 10 bases fitting TRBD1. V shed 2 bases, J shed 3 bases, and the junction held 12 bases outside the gene matches. Germline CDR1 reads SGHDN; CDR2 reads FVKESK. The length of the CDR3 is 18 residues. The CDR3 spells CASSQRQTGGLSDYGYTF. Here the CDR3 DNA reads TGTGCCAGCAGCCAAAGGCAGACAGGGGGCTTATCGGACTATGGCTACACCTTC. Full variable domain (rest looked up from reference TRBV14 and TRBJ1-2): EAGVTQFPSHSVIEKGQTVTLRCDPISGHDNLYWYRRVMGKEIKFLLHFVKESKQDESGMPNNRFLAERTGGTYSTLKVQPAELEDSGVYFCASSQRQTGGLSDYGYTFGSGTRLTVV.

This chain uses TRBV19 with TRBJ1-1; D gene unclear. The CDR3 sequence is 13 residues long. The V and J ends lost 2 bases and 4 bases respectively, with 8 bases between them. Germline V gene sequence: CDR1 LNHDA, CDR2 SQIVND (reference sequence). In nucleotides, the CDR3 is TGTGCCAGTAGTATACTGCATGGCACTGAAGCTTTCTTT. It is translated as CASSILHGTEAFF.

V gene TRBV2 combines with J gene TRBJ2-1, with TRBD2 as a possible D gene (6 bases). Germline V gene sequence: CDR1 SNHLY, CDR2 FYNNEI. V was pared by 3 bases and J by 10 bases, with 16 bases between. The CDR3 is 14 amino acids. CDR3 coding DNA: TGTGCCAGCAGTGAGGTCAGTGCGGGGCCCGAGCAGTTCTTC. Residues: CASSEVSAGPEQFF. The full variable domain, its missing parts supplied by reference TRBV2 and TRBJ2-1, is EPEVTQTPSHQVTQMGQEVILRCVPISNHLYFYWYRQILGQKVEFLVSFYNNEISEKSEIFDDQFSVERPDGSNFTLKIRSTKLEDSAMYFCASSEVSAGPEQFFGPGTRLTVL.

V and J are TRBV7-2 and TRBJ1-3; unclear D gene. This CDR3 spans 16 amino acids. Germline CDR1 SGHTA, CDR2 FQGNSA. Trimming cost V 2 bases and J 0 bases, with 11 bases left between them. CDR3 sequence reads: CASSLRLKTSGNTIYF. The CDR3 DNA reads TGTGCCAGCAGCTTAAGGCTGAAAACCTCTGGAAACACCATATATTTT.